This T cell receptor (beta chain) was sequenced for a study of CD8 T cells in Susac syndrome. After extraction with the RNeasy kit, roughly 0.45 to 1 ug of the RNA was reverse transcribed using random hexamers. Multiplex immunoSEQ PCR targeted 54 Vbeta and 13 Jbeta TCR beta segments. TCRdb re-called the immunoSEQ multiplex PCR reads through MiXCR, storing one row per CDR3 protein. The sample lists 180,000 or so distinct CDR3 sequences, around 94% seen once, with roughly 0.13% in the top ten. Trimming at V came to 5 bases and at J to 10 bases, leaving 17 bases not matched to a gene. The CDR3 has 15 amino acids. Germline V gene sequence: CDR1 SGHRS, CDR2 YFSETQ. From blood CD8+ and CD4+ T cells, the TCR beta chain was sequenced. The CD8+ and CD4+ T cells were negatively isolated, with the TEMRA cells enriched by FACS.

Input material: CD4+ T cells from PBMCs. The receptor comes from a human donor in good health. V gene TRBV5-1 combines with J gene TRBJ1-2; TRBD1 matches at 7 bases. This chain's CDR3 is CASRYVGQPGATYTF. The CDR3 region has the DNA TGCGCCAGCAGGTACGTGGGACAGCCAGGAGCTACCTACACCTTC.